These T cell receptor beta chains were read from a single sample in a study of cytomegalovirus exposure and HLA in healthy donors. Some clones are missing from TCRdb's copy, which holds only in-frame ones; the method was immunoSEQ multiplex PCR. Of about 300,000 clones in the sample, roughly 89% were seen once. The sample taken for sequencing was PBMCs. These receptor sequences come from a man aged 40-55 years in good health and CMV-seropositive. Each CDR3 is given with its conserved first and last residue. D genes are given only for firm matches. The size field is filled for only some rows; it gives once, few, many or a size class.

V,size,J,D,length,CDR3,DNA
TRBV28,.,TRBJ2-7,.,15,CASSLSAGGMGEQYF,TGTGCCAGCAGTTTATCAGCAGGCGGGATGGGGGAGCAGTACTTC
TRBV7-6,few,TRBJ1-4,TRBD1,15,CASSLGDSFREKLFF,TGTGCCAGCAGCTTAGGGGACAGTTTTCGGGAAAAACTGTTTTTT
TRBV18,.,TRBJ2-5,.,13,CASSEGQQETQYF,TGTGCCAGCTCGGAGGGACAGCAAGAGACCCAGTACTTC
TRBV4-2,.,TRBJ1-2,TRBD1,16,CASSQDRQGVNYGYTF,TGTGCCAGCAGCCAAGATAGGCAGGGGGTAAACTATGGCTACACCTTC
TRBV27,.,TRBJ1-6,.,15,CASSQTLSYNSPLHF,TGTGCCAGCAGCCAGACACTCTCCTATAATTCACCCCTCCACTTT
TRBV7-6,.,TRBJ2-7,TRBD1,14,CASSPEGQLREQYF,TGTGCCAGCAGCCCCGAGGGACAGCTAAGGGAGCAGTACTTC
TRBV10-3,.,TRBJ2-3,TRBD2,16,CAISDHSGTSTDTQYF,TGTGCCATCAGTGACCATAGCGGGACAAGCACAGATACGCAGTATTTT
TRBV28,once,TRBJ2-3,.,15,CASSQVGGVTDTQYF,TGTGCCAGCAGTCAGGTGGGAGGAGTCACAGATACGCAGTATTTT
TRBV5-1,.,TRBJ1-1,.,17,CASSPLGGLGLNTEAFF,TGCGCCAGCAGCCCCCTTGGGGGCCTGGGGCTGAACACTGAAGCTTTCTTT
TRBV23-1,.,TRBJ2-7,TRBD1,17,CASTPGDRTGNTYEQYF,TGCGCCAGCACCCCGGGCGACCGGACAGGGAACACCTACGAGCAGTACTTC
TRBV28,.,TRBJ2-1,TRBD2,16,CASSPGWRERGNEQFF,TGTGCCAGCAGTCCCGGTTGGCGGGAGCGTGGCAATGAGCAGTTCTTC
TRBV7-2,.,TRBJ2-5,.,11,CASSQQETQYF,TGTGCCAGCAGCCAGCAAGAGACCCAGTACTTC
TRBV7-8,.,TRBJ1-2,.,13,CASSPQGFYGYTF,TGTGCCAGCAGCCCCCAGGGGTTTTACGGCTACACCTTC
TRBV9,.,TRBJ1-3,.,15,CASRTHPGDGNTIYF,TGTGCCAGCAGGACCCACCCAGGGGACGGAAACACCATATATTTT
TRBV4-1,.,TRBJ2-1,.,13,CASRQPGGNEQFF,TGCGCCAGCAGGCAGCCCGGGGGCAATGAGCAGTTCTTC
TRBV5-1,.,TRBJ1-2,TRBD1,15,CASSLMDRGLGGYTF,TGCGCCAGCAGCTTGATGGACAGGGGACTTGGAGGCTACACCTTC
TRBV28,.,TRBJ2-3,TRBD1,13,CASRQGSTDTQYF,TGTGCCAGCAGACAGGGGAGCACAGATACGCAGTATTTT
TRBV4-2,.,TRBJ2-7,.,16,CASSQEGTDYSYEQYF,TGTGCCAGCAGCCAAGAGGGAACGGACTACTCCTACGAGCAGTACTTC
TRBV7-9,.,TRBJ2-5,TRBD2,14,CASSLAGVRETQYF,TGTGCCAGCAGTCTAGCGGGAGTCAGGGAGACCCAGTACTTC
TRBV4-1,.,TRBJ2-1,.,14,CASSPAVSYNEQFF,TGCGCCAGCAGCCCAGCGGTATCCTACAATGAGCAGTTCTTC
TRBV2,.,TRBJ2-1,TRBD2,15,CASSEGGSARNEQFF,TGTGCCAGCAGTGAGGGCGGGAGTGCTCGGAATGAGCAGTTCTTC
TRBV28,.,TRBJ2-7,TRBD1,14,CASSPGTAHYEQYF,TGTGCCAGCAGTCCCGGGACAGCACACTACGAGCAGTACTTC
TRBV5-6,.,TRBJ1-2,.,15,CASSLRFDARGGYTF,TGTGCCAGCAGCTTAAGGTTTGACGCCCGAGGGGGCTACACCTTC
TRBV28,once,TRBJ2-1,TRBD2,15,CASSPTSGTDNEQFF,TGTGCCAGCAGTCCGACTAGCGGGACCGACAATGAGCAGTTCTTC
TRBV5-8,.,TRBJ2-2,.,13,CASSWLLTGELFF,TGTGCCAGCAGCTGGCTCCTGACCGGGGAGCTGTTTTTT
TRBV7-2,.,TRBJ2-7,TRBD2,15,CASSVGTSGTYEQYF,TGTGCCAGCAGCGTGGGGACTAGCGGAACCTACGAGCAGTACTTC
TRBV19,.,TRBJ2-1,.,13,CASSSYAINEQFF,TGTGCCAGTAGCTCTTACGCGATCAATGAGCAGTTCTTC
TRBV5-1,.,TRBJ2-5,.,13,CASSLDSQETQYF,TGCGCCAGCAGCTTGGACAGCCAAGAGACCCAGTACTTC
TRBV30,once,TRBJ2-1,.,13,CAWSGELGHEQFF,TGTGCCTGGAGTGGGGAGCTCGGGCATGAGCAGTTCTTC
TRBV5-1,.,TRBJ2-7,.,14,CASSPRDNHYEQYF,TGCGCCAGCAGCCCCCGGGACAACCACTACGAGCAGTACTTC
TRBV10-1,.,TRBJ2-3,TRBD2,15,CASRESGASTDTQYF,TGCGCCAGCAGGGAGAGCGGGGCCAGCACAGATACGCAGTATTTT
TRBV5-6,.,TRBJ2-7,.,15,CASSLPAGVAYEQYF,TGTGCCAGCAGCTTGCCGGCAGGCGTTGCCTACGAGCAGTACTTC
TRBV4-1,.,TRBJ1-1,.,15,CASSHPLLGNTEAFF,TGCGCCAGCAGCCACCCCTTACTAGGGAACACTGAAGCTTTCTTT
TRBV7-6,.,TRBJ2-2,TRBD2,19,CASSGVTSGSPTNTGELFF,TGTGCCAGCAGCGGAGTAACAAGCGGGAGCCCTACGAACACCGGGGAGCTGTTTTTT
TRBV2,.,TRBJ2-3,.,13,CASSDGLKDTQYF,TGTGCCAGCAGTGACGGACTGAAAGATACGCAGTATTTT
TRBV4-1,.,TRBJ2-2,TRBD2,17,CASSLGGGSGNTGELFF,TGCGCCAGCAGCCTCGGGGGGGGTAGCGGTAACACCGGGGAGCTGTTTTTT
TRBV5-1,.,TRBJ2-1,TRBD2,14,CASSWGEGGNEQFF,TGCGCCAGCAGCTGGGGGGAGGGCGGGAATGAGCAGTTCTTC
TRBV6-1,.,TRBJ1-5,TRBD1,15,CASRSYGTGRQPQHF,TGTGCCAGCAGATCATACGGGACAGGGCGGCAGCCCCAGCATTTT
TRBV11-2,.,TRBJ1-1,TRBD1,13,CASSSGTDPGAFF,TGTGCCAGCAGCTCTGGGACAGACCCAGGAGCTTTCTTT
TRBV19,.,TRBJ2-1,TRBD1,15,CASSTGDRVWNEQFF,TGTGCCAGTAGCACCGGGGACAGGGTGTGGAATGAGCAGTTCTTC
TRBV28,.,TRBJ2-5,TRBD2,17,CASSFGLAGGSQETQYF,TGTGCCAGCAGTTTTGGTCTAGCGGGAGGGTCCCAAGAGACCCAGTACTTC
TRBV7-2,.,TRBJ2-1,.,12,CASSSYYNEQFF,TGTGCCAGCAGCTCGTACTACAATGAGCAGTTCTTC
TRBV4-1,.,TRBJ1-5,TRBD1,18,CASSQGTTGVFRNQPQHF,TGCGCCAGCAGCCAAGGAACTACAGGGGTTTTTAGGAATCAGCCCCAGCATTTT
TRBV2,.,TRBJ2-2,TRBD1,18,CASSAQRTGGFGAGELFF,TGTGCCAGCAGTGCACAGAGGACAGGGGGCTTCGGGGCCGGGGAGCTGTTTTTT
TRBV2,.,TRBJ2-1,.,11,CASTNYNEQFF,TGTGCCAGCACCAACTACAATGAGCAGTTCTTC
TRBV4-1,.,TRBJ1-1,.,14,CASSPYVEMAEAFF,TGCGCCAGCAGCCCCTATGTGGAGATGGCTGAAGCTTTCTTT
TRBV2,.,TRBJ2-7,.,14,CASSGGLGSYEQYF,TGTGCCAGCAGTGGCGGACTTGGGAGCTACGAGCAGTACTTC
TRBV4-3,few,TRBJ2-7,.,13,CASSQSFRGEQYF,TGCGCCAGCAGCCAAAGTTTTCGAGGCGAGCAGTACTTC
TRBV28,few,TRBJ2-5,.,16,CASSFSSGAGRETQYF,TGTGCCAGCAGTTTTTCCTCCGGGGCGGGACGGGAGACCCAGTACTTC
TRBV7-9,.,TRBJ1-5,.,15,CASSSLGGTNQPQHF,TGTGCCAGCAGCTCCCTCGGGGGGACAAACCAGCCCCAGCATTTT
TRBV6-1,.,TRBJ1-2,TRBD1,13,CASSVTGGVGYTF,TGTGCCAGCAGTGTTACAGGGGGCGTTGGCTACACCTTC
TRBV7-9,.,TRBJ2-7,TRBD2,15,CASSSGLAGGREQYF,TGTGCCAGCAGCTCGGGACTAGCGGGAGGCCGCGAGCAGTACTTC
TRBV6-1,once,TRBJ2-7,.,13,CASSEFLTYEQYF,TGTGCCAGCAGTGAATTCTTAACCTACGAGCAGTACTTC
TRBV28,.,TRBJ2-5,TRBD1,15,CASSLTDRGEETQYF,TGTGCCAGCAGTTTAACCGACAGGGGGGAAGAGACCCAGTACTTC